The 20 T cell receptor beta chains below come from one sample, sequenced in a study of cytomegalovirus exposure and HLA in healthy donors. 60 Vbeta and 13 Jbeta primers were used in PCR. This table comes from immunoSEQ multiplex PCR, and its TCRdb copy is limited to in-frame clones, with some not included. In the table there are approximately 190,000 clones, over 70% of which are singletons. The sequenced sample was PBMCs. All receptors derive from a man aged 25-45 years in good health and CMV-seronegative.

The chain employs TRBV28 and TRBJ1-6, with no clear D. In germline, CDR1 is MDHEN, CDR2 SYDVKM. V shed 2 bases and J shed 10 bases, with 9 bases lying between them. There are 13 residues in the CDR3. CDR3: CASSLGLRSPLHF. CDR3 sequence (DNA): TGTGCCAGCAGTTTAGGGCTTCGATCACCCCTCCACTTT.

The chain uses TRBV19 and TRBJ2-2; D may be TRBD2 (5 bases). CDR1 LNHDA and CDR2 SQIVND come from the germline V gene (reference sequence). The CDR3 runs to 16 residues. V was clipped by 3 bases and J by 5 bases, with 16 bases between them. DNA for the CDR3: TGTGCCAGTAGTATGTGGCCCAGACTATCAACCGGGGAGCTGTTTTTT. It translates to CASSMWPRLSTGELFF.

Comments on this clone: One end of the junction varies from germline; a read error may be responsible. The gene calls are TRBV7-6 and TRBJ2-6; TRBD1 might be the D (5 bases). The CDR3 is 17 residues long. The germline gives CDR1 SGHVS, CDR2 FNYEAQ. The CDR3 reads CASSLRPAYSGANGLTF. DNA for the CDR3: TGTGCCAGCAGCCTAAGGCCGGCCTACTCTGGGGCCAACGGCCTGACTTTC.

The chain carries TRBV9 and TRBJ2-2; no firm D call. CDR1 SGDLS and CDR2 YYNGEE come from the germline V gene. The CDR3 is made up of 16 amino acids. V lost 3 bases and J 1 base, leaving 13 bases between the germline ends. The CDR3 nucleotides read TGTGCCAGCAGCGCACGCGGCAGTGAGAACACCGGGGAGCTGTTTTTT. Its translation is CASSARGSENTGELFF.

J is TRBJ1-1 and V is TRBV19; maybe TRBD1 (5 bases). The V end lost 7 bases, the J end lost 5 bases, and 11 bases lay between the germline ends. The CDR3 has 12 residues. CDR1 and CDR2 from the germline V gene are LNHDA and SQIVND (reference sequence). In DNA form, the CDR3 reads TGTGCCAGTACACCGGACAAGACTGAAGCTTTCTTT. Its translation: CASTPDKTEAFF.

V is TRBV18 and J is TRBJ2-3; D is unclear. This CDR3 comprises 12 residues. The V gene's germline CDR1 is KGHSH and CDR2 LQKENI. V was clipped by 2 bases and J by 6 bases, with 6 bases between them. The CDR3 nucleotides read TGTGCCAGCTCACCAACGGGTGATACGCAGTATTTT. It specifies CASSPTGDTQYF.

This chain links TRBV29-1 with TRBJ1-4; TRBD1 is a possible D gene (6 bases). Germline V gene sequence: CDR1 SQVTM, CDR2 ANQGSEA. CDR3 size: 13 residues. CDR3 nucleotide sequence: TGCAGTTGCCGGGACATCACTAATGAAAAACTGTTTTTT. Protein product: CSCRDITNEKLFF. Drawing the rest from reference TRBV29-1 and TRBJ1-4, the complete variable domain is SAVISQKPSRDICQRGTSLTIQCQVDSQVTMMFWYRQQPGQSLTLIATANQGSEATYESGFVIDKFPISRPNLTFSTLTVSNMSPEDSSIYLCSCRDITNEKLFFGSGTQLSVL.

J is TRBJ1-5 and V is TRBV27, with a tentative D call TRBD1 (5 bases). Germline values: CDR1 MNHEY, CDR2 SMNVEV (reference sequence). The CDR3 contains 15 residues. V gave up 3 bases and J gave up 0 bases, with 9 bases separating them. Written as DNA, the CDR3 is TGTGCCAGCAGTTTGACAGCCTATAGCAATCAGCCCCAGCATTTT. This gives the protein CASSLTAYSNQPQHF.

This clone was seen a single time. This chain links TRBV28 with TRBJ2-7; 10 bases are a match to TRBD1. V lost 5 bases, J lost 6 bases, and 10 bases stayed unmatched. The CDR3 extends over 15 amino acids. Germline V lookup: CDR1 MDHEN, CDR2 SYDVKM. The CDR3 here is CASSPPGQGIVEQYF. CDR3 nucleotides: TGTGCCAGCAGTCCTCCGGGACAGGGGATTGTCGAGCAGTACTTC. The full variable domain, completed using reference TRBV28 and TRBJ2-7, is DVKVTQSSRYLVKRTGEKVFLECVQDMDHENMFWYRQDPGLGLRLIYFSYDVKMKEKGDIPEGYSVSREKKERFSLILESASTNQTSMYLCASSPPGQGIVEQYFGPGTRLTVT.

This chain uses TRBV19 with TRBJ2-7; 7 positions match TRBD2. The CDR3 is 13 residues long. V lost 4 bases to trimming and J lost 3 bases; unmatched junction nucleotides: 3. CDR1 and CDR2 (germline): LNHDA, SQIVND (reference sequence). The CDR3 nucleotides read TGTGCCAGTAGTACCGGGACTAACTACGAGCAGTACTTC. Translating it yields CASSTGTNYEQYF.

The V and J genes are TRBV7-8 and TRBJ2-7; TRBD2 matches 10 bases. Germline V lookup: CDR1 SGHVS, CDR2 FQNEAQ. Trimming removed 6 bases from V and 4 bases from J; junction bases left unmatched: 6. This CDR3 region has 14 residues. CDR3 DNA sequence: TGTGCCAGCAGTCAAGCGGGGGGGAGGTACGAGCAGTACTTC. This gives the protein CASSQAGGRYEQYF. The whole variable domain, remainder taken from reference TRBV7-8 and TRBJ2-7, is GAGVSQSPRYKVAKRGQDVALRCDPISGHVSLFWYQQALGQGPEFLTYFQNEAQLDKSGLPSDRFFAERPEGSVSTLKIQRTQQEDSAVYLCASSQAGGRYEQYFGPGTRLTVT.

The V gene is TRBV27, the J gene TRBJ1-5; the D gene is possibly TRBD1 (6 bases). There are 17 residues in the CDR3. CDR1 is MNHEY and CDR2 is SMNVEV in the germline V gene (reference sequence). Between the trimmed V and J ends, which lost 5 bases and 0 bases, there was a span of 17 bases. The chain's CDR3 is CASSRAPGAYSNQPQHF. The CDR3 DNA sequence: TGTGCCAGCAGTCGAGCCCCAGGGGCTTATAGCAATCAGCCCCAGCATTTT.

This chain connects TRBV23-1 to TRBJ1-5, with a tentative D call TRBD1 (6 bases). TRBV23-1 has ORF status, its function being uncertain. The CDR3 loop spans 17 amino acids. Deletions cut 0 bases from V and 6 bases from J, with 18 bases between. The CDR3 protein is CASSQSAPWGRIQPQHF. CDR3 coding DNA: TGCGCCAGCAGTCAATCTGCGCCTTGGGGGCGGATTCAGCCCCAGCATTTT.

The chain employs TRBV30 and TRBJ1-6; maybe TRBD1 (6 bases). V lost 3 bases and J lost 7, with 10 bases in between. CDR3 size: 13 residues. Germline-derived CDR1 and CDR2 are GTSNPN and SVGIG (reference sequence). In nucleotides, the CDR3 is TGTGCCTGGAGGGACAGTCTCAATTCACCCCTCCACTTT. Protein sequence: CAWRDSLNSPLHF.

The chain carries TRBV15 and TRBJ2-1; weak D call: TRBD1 (5 bases). The V gene lost 2 bases and the J gene lost 2 bases, with 13 bases spanning the gap. Germline V gives CDR1 LNHNV, CDR2 YYDKDF (reference sequence). CDR3 length: 16 residues. CDR3 sequence: CATSRPQMGPYNEQFF. The CDR3 DNA sequence: TGTGCCACCAGCAGACCACAAATGGGGCCCTACAATGAGCAGTTCTTC.

The chain has TRBV5-1 and TRBJ2-3, with unresolved D. V lost 1 base, J lost 4 bases, and 13 bases lay in between. The germline V gene has CDR1 SGHRS and CDR2 YFSETQ. The CDR3 is made up of 15 amino acids. The DNA of the CDR3 is TGCGCCAGCAGCTTGCCAACTCTAGTAGCAGATACGCAGTATTTT. Translated: CASSLPTLVADTQYF.

This chain connects TRBV5-1 to TRBJ2-5; TRBD2 aligns across 7 bases. J lost 3 bases, V lost 0 bases, and 2 bases had no gene match. CDR3 length: 14 amino acids. Germline V lookup: CDR1 SGHRS, CDR2 YFSETQ. CDR3 bases: TGCGCCAGCAGCTTGGCGGGGGGAAAAGAGACCCAGTACTTC. This gives the protein CASSLAGGKETQYF. The whole variable domain, filled in from reference TRBV5-1 and TRBJ2-5, reads KAGVTQTPRYLIKTRGQQVTLSCSPISGHRSVSWYQQTPGQGLQFLFEYFSETQRNKGNFPGRFSGRQFSNSRSEMNVSTLELGDSALYLCASSLAGGKETQYFGPGTRLLVL.

This clone has a handful of counts. V is TRBV28 and J is TRBJ2-2, with a possible D match to TRBD1 (6 bases). Trimming shortened V by 2 bases and J by 4 bases, and 11 bases separated the two germline ends. Per the germline V gene, CDR1 is MDHEN and CDR2 is SYDVKM. The CDR3 is made up of 15 amino acids. The CDR3 DNA sequence: TGTGCCAGCAGTTTAGGTGGGGGCGGCACCGGGGAGCTGTTTTTT. This encodes CASSLGGGGTGELFF.

The chain links TRBV27 to TRBJ1-4, with a tentative D call TRBD1 (6 bases). V lost 6 bases and J 8 bases, leaving 16 bases between the germline ends. The CDR3 is 14 residues long. Germline V CDR1 and CDR2: MNHEY, SMNVEV (reference sequence). DNA of the CDR3: TGTGCCAGCAGACCCAACAGGGAACGAGAAAAACTGTTTTTT. Its translation is CASRPNREREKLFF.

The chain has TRBV6-6 and TRBJ2-1, with 10 nucleotides matching TRBD2. The CDR3 runs 14 residues. Germline V CDR1 and CDR2: MNHNY, SVGAGI (reference sequence). V dropped 7 bases and J dropped 6; count of bases not matched to a gene: 6. CDR3 region: CASKERTSGNEQFF. The CDR3 coding sequence is TGTGCCAGCAAAGAACGGACTAGCGGCAATGAGCAGTTCTTC.